This T cell receptor (beta chain) was captured in a study of cytomegalovirus exposure and HLA in healthy donors. Study results and limitations: TCR beta sequences numbering around 15,000 were associated with HLA alleles at 0.05 false discovery rate in a later analysis. A link between a missense DCLRE1C variant and TCR beta V- and J-gene trimming emerged from a later analysis. Looking again later, the authors saw that most CMV-associated TCR beta chains seemed HLA-restricted.

This clone showed up just once. Its target is unknown. The primer mix had 60 Vbeta and 13 Jbeta primers. TCRdb keeps only in-frame clones here, not all; method: immunoSEQ multiplex PCR. The repertoire holds about 150,000 clones, with approximately 75% as singletons. The CDR3 sequence is 17 residues long. CDR1 and CDR2 (germline): SGHTA, FQGNSA. V was clipped by 5 bases and J by 5 bases; unmatched bases: 16. The specimen was PBMCs. The sequence was obtained from a man aged 18-30 years in good health and CMV-seronegative. J is TRBJ2-5 and V is TRBV7-2; 8 nucleotides agree with TRBD2. The CDR3 here is CASSRSVGLAGRETQYF. The CDR3 DNA reads as TGTGCCAGCAGCCGCAGTGTTGGACTAGCCGGACGGGAGACCCAGTACTTC.